A selection of T cell receptor beta chains follows, all from one sample in a study of cytomegalovirus exposure and HLA in healthy donors. This table comes from immunoSEQ multiplex PCR, and its TCRdb copy is limited to in-frame clones, with some not included. The repertoire holds over 70,000 clones, with approximately 69% as singletons. The material sequenced was PBMCs. These receptor sequences come from a woman aged 45 to 65 in good health and CMV-seropositive. The CDR3 runs from the conserved cysteine through the conserved F or W. The D gene is left open where the match is weak. The listing skips clone size in some rows; elsewhere it reads once, few, many or a size class.

>-|-|TRBV29-1|TRBJ2-1
CSVPLDWDNEQFF
TGCAGCGTTCCTCTGGACTGGGACAATGAGCAGTTCTTC
>-|TRBD1|TRBV28|TRBJ1-5
CASSPRTGRKNQPQHF
TGTGCCAGCAGTCCCCGGACAGGGAGGAAGAATCAGCCCCAGCATTTT
>-|TRBD1|TRBV5-6|TRBJ1-2
CASSLVGGQGNYGYTF
TGTGCCAGCAGCTTGGTGGGCGGACAGGGCAACTATGGCTACACCTTC
>few|TRBD1|TRBV4-1|TRBJ1-2
CASSQGDRASYGYTF
TGCGCCAGCAGCCAAGGGGACAGGGCTAGCTATGGCTACACCTTC
>-|-|TRBV30|TRBJ1-6
CAWSVQGGSYNSPLHF
TGTGCCTGGAGTGTACAGGGTGGCTCCTATAATTCACCCCTCCACTTT
>-|-|TRBV6-1|TRBJ2-7
CASSEGAGDRYEQYF
TGTGCCAGCAGTGAAGGGGCAGGGGACCGCTACGAGCAGTACTTC
>-|TRBD1|TRBV5-1|TRBJ2-7
CASSLVDRADEQYF
TGCGCCAGCAGCTTGGTGGACAGGGCCGACGAGCAGTACTTC
>-|-|TRBV7-9|TRBJ2-1
CSSSLSNEQFF
TGTTCCAGCAGCTTGAGCAATGAGCAGTTCTTC
>-|TRBD2|TRBV6-6|TRBJ2-2
CASGRVTNTGELFF
TGTGCCAGCGGGAGGGTTACGAACACCGGGGAGCTGTTTTTT
>-|-|TRBV19|TRBJ2-7
CASSIAGFSEQYF
TGTGCCAGTAGTATAGCAGGATTCAGCGAGCAGTACTTC